This entry lists 20 T cell receptor beta chains sequenced from one sample in a study of OX40 agonist ivuxolimab in advanced cancers. Sequencing was performed with immunoSEQ multiplex PCR; in TCRdb, only in-frame clones are kept and a portion is missing. In the table there are tens of thousands of clones, roughly 84% of which are singletons. The sample was CD4+ or CD8+ T cells sorted from blood, taken in a trial of the OX40 agonist ivuxolimab. The source is an adult with an advanced solid tumor such as melanoma, head and neck, liver or kidney cancer.

This clone was detected only once. The gene calls are TRBV5-6 and TRBJ1-4, with a possible D match to TRBD1 (6 bases). The germline V and J ends were trimmed by 4 bases and 5 bases, with 15 bases remaining between them. The CDR3 is 15 amino acids. Germline V lookup: CDR1 SGHDT, CDR2 YYEEEE. This chain's CDR3 is CASSPRGTKNEKLFF. The CDR3 DNA reads TGTGCCAGCAGCCCAAGGGGGACTAAGAATGAAAAACTGTTTTTT.

In nucleotides, the CDR3 is TGTGCCAGCAGCTCCAGGGTGGACCACGAGCAGTACTTC. This codes for CASSSRVDHEQYF. The rearrangement links TRBV5-4 to TRBJ2-7; TRBD1 is a possible D gene (5 bases). Looked up from germline, CDR1 is SGHNT and CDR2 is YYREEE (reference sequence). This CDR3 is built from 13 residues. V was shortened by 3 bases and J by 5 bases, with 12 bases between the two germline ends.

This clone was found once. The genes are TRBV27 and TRBJ1-2; D ambiguous. CDR1 is MNHEY, CDR2 SMNVEV, per germline (reference sequence). V lost 6 bases and J lost 3, with 14 bases in between. This CDR3 spans 14 amino acids. The CDR3 DNA reads TGTGCCAGCAGCTCGCGGCCCGGGGACTATGGCTACACCTTC. Protein: CASSSRPGDYGYTF.

V usage is TRBV30 and J usage is TRBJ2-3, with D perhaps matching TRBD1 (7 bases). This CDR3 has 15 amino acids. V lost 3 bases to trimming and J lost 2 bases, with 15 bases between them. CDR1 is GTSNPN, CDR2 SVGIG, per germline (reference sequence). The CDR3 sequence is CAWRAQGGNTDTQYF. In DNA form, the CDR3 reads TGTGCCTGGAGGGCCCAGGGGGGCAACACAGATACGCAGTATTTT.

This chain links TRBV14 with TRBJ2-7, with 8 bases that match TRBD2. J gave up 2 bases and V 5 bases, and 8 bases lay outside the gene matches. The CDR3 loop spans 15 amino acids. The germline CDR1 and CDR2 sequences are SGHDN and FVKESK. The CDR3 DNA sequence: TGTGCCAGCAGCTCAAGAGCGGGGGTGACCTACGAGCAGTACTTC. This gives the protein CASSSRAGVTYEQYF.

This clone came up once. The chain joins TRBV7-2 to TRBJ2-5; 9 nucleotides line up with TRBD2. V shed 1 base, J shed 2 bases, and the junction held 2 bases outside the gene matches. This CDR3 spans 15 amino acids. Per the germline V gene, CDR1 is SGHTA and CDR2 is FQGNSA. The CDR3 nucleotides are TGTGCCAGCAGCTTAGTTACTAGCGGGCAAGAGACCCAGTACTTC. Translation: CASSLVTSGQETQYF.

This clone showed up just once. V is TRBV18 and J is TRBJ1-1, with a possible D match to TRBD1 (6 bases). The V gene lost 3 bases and the J gene lost 2 bases, with 13 bases spanning the gap. In germline, CDR1 is KGHSH, CDR2 LQKENI. The CDR3 is 15 residues long. CDR3 nucleotides: TGTGCCAGCTCACCCCTGGCGGGACATAACACTGAAGCTTTCTTT. This translates into CASSPLAGHNTEAFF.

The J gene is TRBJ1-4, the V gene TRBV7-9; possible D gene TRBD1, 5 bases. Trimming pared 5 bases from V and 6 bases from J, leaving 16 bases between. Germline V lookup: CDR1 SEHNR, CDR2 FQNEAQ (reference sequence). This CDR3 has 15 residues. CDR3 nucleotides: TGTGCCAGCAGCCCGACGGGGCAGGTCTATGAAAAACTGTTTTTT. It translates to CASSPTGQVYEKLFF.

The CDR3 loop reads CASSVSSGPYEQYF. The DNA for the CDR3 is TGTGCCAGCAGCGTATCTAGCGGACCCTACGAGCAGTACTTC. The chain has TRBV9 and TRBJ2-7; 7 nucleotides match TRBD2. The CDR3 is made up of 14 amino acids. J lost 2 bases, V lost 1 base, and 3 bases had no gene match. Germline loops: CDR1 SGDLS, CDR2 YYNGEE.

The chain employs TRBV7-7 and TRBJ2-1, with 8 bases aligning to TRBD1. The CDR3 is made up of 14 amino acids. Germline CDR1 reads SSHAT; CDR2 reads FNYEAQ (reference sequence). V trimming: 2 bases; J trimming: 6 bases; junction bases outside the gene matches: 3. This CDR3 is CASSLTQGANEQFF. The CDR3 nucleotides are TGTGCCAGCAGCTTAACGCAGGGGGCCAATGAGCAGTTCTTC.

Concerning this clone itself: The junction departs from the called germline gene at one end, perhaps through a read error. This chain joins TRBV27 and TRBJ1-6; TRBD1 is a possible D gene (5 bases). From germline, CDR1 is MNHEY and CDR2 SMNVEV (reference sequence). The CDR3 spans 15 residues. Here the CDR3 DNA reads TGTGCCAGCAGTCTATCGGGGGGGACTAATTCACCCCTCCACTTT. It yields the protein CASSLSGGTNSPLHF.

The chain links TRBV7-9 to TRBJ1-2; D unresolved. The CDR3 runs 14 residues. Germline V gene lookup returns CDR1 SEHNR and CDR2 FQNEAQ (reference sequence). V lost 5 bases and J 4 bases, leaving 14 bases between the germline ends. The CDR3 reads CASSPRARFYGYTF. Here the CDR3 DNA reads TGTGCCAGCAGCCCCCGGGCCCGGTTCTATGGCTACACCTTC.

The chain couples TRBV7-9 to TRBJ2-3; 7 positions agree with TRBD1. Germline CDR1 SEHNR, CDR2 FQNEAQ (reference sequence). Trimming cost V 5 bases and J 2 bases; bases outside gene matches: 7. The CDR3 contains 15 residues. As DNA, the CDR3 is TGTGCCAGCAGCCGTACGGGACAGACCACAGATACGCAGTATTTT. Amino acids: CASSRTGQTTDTQYF.

The chain carries TRBV5-6 and TRBJ2-5; 7 bases map to TRBD2. V dropped 2 bases and J dropped 3; count of bases not matched to a gene: 7. Per the germline V gene, CDR1 is SGHDT and CDR2 is YYEEEE. CDR3 size: 15 residues. The CDR3 protein is CASSFRELAKETQYF. In DNA form, the CDR3 reads TGTGCCAGCAGCTTTCGGGAACTAGCGAAAGAGACCCAGTACTTC.

CDR3 protein: CASSMRTGQSGANVLTF. CDR3 sequence (DNA): TGTGCCAGTAGTATGCGGACAGGGCAGTCAGGGGCCAACGTCCTGACTTTC. This chain connects TRBV19 to TRBJ2-6; 8 nucleotides line up with TRBD1. The CDR3 length is 17 residues. J gave up 4 bases and V 3 bases, and 8 bases lay outside the gene matches. The germline V gene encodes CDR1 LNHDA and CDR2 SQIVND (reference sequence).

This clone was seen a few times. V gene TRBV4-1 combines with J gene TRBJ2-2; 7 positions agree with TRBD1. The J segment lost 0 bases and the V segment lost 4 bases, leaving 5 bases of the junction unmatched. CDR3 length equals 16 residues. Per germline, CDR1 MGHRA and CDR2 YSYEKL. CDR3 protein: CASSRRDRANTGELFF. The DNA for the CDR3 is TGCGCCAGCAGCCGCCGGGACAGAGCGAACACCGGGGAGCTGTTTTTT.

V gene TRBV6-6 combines with J gene TRBJ1-5, with TRBD1 matching 7 bases. With V trimmed by 6 bases and J by 6 bases, 11 bases remained unmatched. The CDR3 is 15 amino acids. The germline CDR1 and CDR2 sequences are MNHNY and SVGAGI (reference sequence). CDR3 residues: CASRQQFQGVQPQHF. CDR3 sequence (DNA): TGTGCCAGCAGGCAGCAATTTCAGGGGGTTCAGCCCCAGCATTTT.

This clone was found once. This chain links TRBV5-4 with TRBJ2-7; maybe TRBD2 (6 bases). Trimming took off 0 bases at V and 7 bases at J, with 17 bases between the two ends. Germline V CDR1 and CDR2: SGHNT, YYREEE (reference sequence). The CDR3 spans 15 residues. CDR3 nucleotides: TGTGCCAGCAGCTTGGCCGAGGGCAGGGCGGGAGAGCAGTACTTC. Its protein product is CASSLAEGRAGEQYF.

This clone was picked up a small number of times. This chain joins TRBV5-1 and TRBJ2-3, with no clear D. Between the trimmed V and J ends, which lost 0 bases and 6 bases, there was a span of 11 bases. The CDR3 has 14 residues. Looked up from germline, CDR1 is SGHRS and CDR2 is YFSETQ. The CDR3 DNA reads TGCGCCAGCAGCTTGGGTCGGTATGATGATACGCAGTATTTT. The encoded protein is CASSLGRYDDTQYF.

The chain couples TRBV5-4 to TRBJ1-4; D possibly corresponds to TRBD1 (6 bases). This CDR3 has 16 amino acids. Trimming shortened V by 3 bases and J by 4 bases, and 16 bases separated the two germline ends. Per germline, CDR1 SGHNT and CDR2 YYREEE (reference sequence). The CDR3 spells CASSSAPGGGNEKLFF. Written as DNA, the CDR3 is TGTGCCAGCAGCTCAGCCCCCGGGGGCGGTAATGAAAAACTGTTTTTT.